The 32 T cell receptor beta chains below all came from one sample that was sequenced in a study of CXCR3-negative and CXCR3-positive naive CD8 T cells. Whole-study results and caveats: CXCR3-positive naive cells had TRB CDR3s that were more hydrophobic than CXCR3-negative naive cells had.

These TCRs are of unknown antigen specificity. UMI-labeled 5' RACE TRB cDNA libraries were prepared from the cells. TCRdb re-called the 5' RACE reads; every CDR3 protein appears as one record, without DNA. The sample has some 6,200 distinct CDR3 sequences. Sequencing was carried out using naive CXCR3+ CD8+ T cells from blood. This sample's subset: CD45RO-CCR7+CD27+CD95- naive CD8+ T cells expressing CXCR3 (TNR3+). These receptors all stem from a human donor in good health. Some clones in this sample may be carry-over from other donors' samples.

This clonotype is medium-sized (0.01 to 0.1%) by frequency. The chain carries TRBV14 and TRBJ1-1; the D call of TRBD1 rests on TCRdb alone, since no DNA is present to check it. The CDR3 consists of 15 residues. Per germline, CDR1 SGHDN and CDR2 FVKESK. The CDR3 loop reads CASSQEGWPGTEAFF.

This clonotype is deemed medium-sized by its frequency. The chain has TRBV7-8 and TRBJ2-3; TCRdb gives TRBD2 as the D gene, but with no DNA this cannot be confirmed. The CDR3 is 15 residues long. In germline, CDR1 is SGHVS, CDR2 FQNEAQ. The CDR3 here is CASSFIQRTTDTQYF.

This chain uses TRBV4-1 with TRBJ2-5. The CDR3 has 17 amino acids. Germline CDR1 MGHRA, CDR2 YSYEKL. This CDR3 is CASSQDPAGGGQETQYF.

This clonotype shows up as medium-sized by frequency. The V call is TRBV11-1, the J call TRBJ2-1. Germline CDR1 reads SGHAT; CDR2 reads FQDESV (reference sequence). This CDR3 spans 13 amino acids. The CDR3 reads CASSKPSGNEQFF.

The chain employs TRBV24-1 and TRBJ2-5. CDR3 length: 14 residues. Germline V gene lookup returns CDR1 KGHDR and CDR2 SFDVKD. This chain's CDR3 is CATSDLQTAGTQYF.

Considering frequency, this clonotype is medium-sized. The V gene is TRBV28, the J gene TRBJ2-5; TCRdb indicates TRBD1, and absent DNA this call remains unverified. Germline V gene data show CDR1 as MDHEN and CDR2 as SYDVKM. This CDR3 has 17 amino acids. CDR3 amino acids: CASSGGVEDPSLETQYF.

This clonotype shows up as medium-sized by frequency. This chain uses TRBV20-1 with TRBJ2-1; TCRdb designates TRBD2, a call that cannot be tested without DNA. Germline V lookup: CDR1 DFQATT, CDR2 SNEGSKA (reference sequence). The CDR3 spans 16 residues. The chain's CDR3 is CSAEGEGLAGGHEQFF.

The chain links TRBV6-6 to TRBJ2-5. Germline assignment: CDR1 MNHNY and CDR2 SVGAGI (reference sequence). The CDR3 length is 12 residues. The CDR3 loop reads CASSYSRETQYF.

This clonotype is deemed medium-sized by its frequency. The V gene is TRBV5-1, the J gene TRBJ2-1; checking the TCRdb D call of TRBD2 is not possible without DNA. The CDR3 has 15 residues. Germline CDR1 reads SGHRS; CDR2 reads YFSETQ. CDR3 region: CASSLRLAGYNEQFF.

This clonotype is medium-sized by frequency. The chain joins TRBV21-1 to TRBJ2-5; TCRdb gives TRBD2 as the D gene, but with no DNA this cannot be confirmed. TRBV21-1 is described as a pseudogene. The CDR3 extends over 15 amino acids. The CDR3 spells CASSNRPTSEQTQYF.

Considering frequency, this clonotype is medium-sized. This chain uses TRBV7-9 with TRBJ2-1; there is no DNA to check the TCRdb D call of TRBD2. This CDR3 has 14 residues. Germline V gives CDR1 SEHNR, CDR2 FQNEAQ (reference sequence). The CDR3 loop is CASRGTYQGNEQFF.

Considering frequency, this clonotype is medium-sized. J is TRBJ2-3 and V is TRBV4-3; the TCRdb call, TRBD1, lacks DNA for checking. The germline CDR1 and CDR2 sequences are LGHNA and YSLEER. The CDR3 loop spans 15 amino acids. The CDR3 sequence: CASSQYFGGTDTQYF.

V usage is TRBV7-2 and J usage is TRBJ2-2; the D call of TRBD1 rests on TCRdb alone, since no DNA is present to check it. The germline CDR1 and CDR2 sequences are SGHTA and FQGNSA. The CDR3 is 16 amino acids. CDR3 amino acids: CASSTAPGESTGELFF.

The rearrangement uses TRBV28 and TRBJ2-5; TCRdb's assignment of TRBD2 cannot be checked, as there is no DNA. The CDR3 is 17 amino acids. Looked up from germline, CDR1 is MDHEN and CDR2 is SYDVKM. CDR3 region: CASSPQTSGRDQETQYF.

This clonotype ranks as medium-sized in terms of frequency. The rearrangement joins TRBV15 to TRBJ2-1; TCRdb returns TRBD2, unconfirmable since there is no DNA. The CDR3 extends over 14 amino acids. CDR1 and CDR2 (germline): LNHNV, YYDKDF (reference sequence). The CDR3 here is CATSIITGGDEQFF. Drawing the rest from reference TRBV15 and TRBJ2-1, the complete variable domain is DAMVIQNPRYQVTQFGKPVTLSCSQTLNHNVMYWYQQKSSQAPKLLFHYYDKDFNNEADTPDNFQSRRPNTSFCFLDIRSPGLGDTAMYLCATSIITGGDEQFFGPGTRLTVL.

The genes are TRBV11-2 and TRBJ2-3. CDR1 is SGHAT, CDR2 FQNNGV, per germline. The CDR3 extends over 13 amino acids. The chain's CDR3 is CASSLAFTDTQYF.

According to its frequency, this clonotype is medium-sized. V usage is TRBV20-1 and J usage is TRBJ2-7; TCRdb designates TRBD2, a call that cannot be tested without DNA. Germline values: CDR1 DFQATT, CDR2 SNEGSKA (reference sequence). The CDR3 contains 12 residues. This CDR3 is CSARWVGTEQYF.

Judged by frequency, this clonotype is medium-sized. The chain carries TRBV28 and TRBJ1-6. The CDR3 runs 14 residues. The germline V gene encodes CDR1 MDHEN and CDR2 SYDVKM. The CDR3 sequence: CASSLGQSNSPLHF.

Its frequency marks this clonotype as medium-sized (0.01 to 0.1%). CDR3 sequence reads: CASSDPFGQGASDTQYF. This chain joins TRBV2 and TRBJ2-3; the TRBD1 assignment by TCRdb is unverifiable without DNA. CDR1 SNHLY and CDR2 FYNNEI come from the germline V gene. The CDR3 contains 17 residues.

Frequency places this clonotype as medium-sized (0.01 to 0.1%). The genes are TRBV2 and TRBJ2-2; without DNA, the TCRdb call of TRBD2 cannot be checked. The CDR3 is 15 residues long. The germline V gene encodes CDR1 SNHLY and CDR2 FYNNEI. The CDR3: CASSEWRELTGELFF.

V and J are TRBV4-2 and TRBJ2-2; TCRdb's D gene call, TRBD2, goes unchecked for lack of DNA. This CDR3 has 16 amino acids. CDR1 is LGHNA and CDR2 is YNFKEQ in the germline V gene. The chain's CDR3 is CASSGRTSDNTGELFF.

This clonotype is classed as medium-sized by frequency. The genes are TRBV15 and TRBJ2-3; as DNA is missing, the TRBD2 call by TCRdb cannot be tested. From germline, CDR1 is LNHNV and CDR2 YYDKDF (reference sequence). The length of the CDR3 is 15 residues. CDR3 sequence reads: CATRADGRVTDTQYF.

This chain links TRBV19 with TRBJ1-5. The germline gives CDR1 LNHDA, CDR2 SQIVND (reference sequence). This CDR3 region has 13 residues. The chain's CDR3 is CASTRNGNQPQHF.

This clonotype is called medium-sized (0.01 to 0.1%) based on its frequency. The V and J genes are TRBV10-3 and TRBJ2-2. The CDR3 has 15 residues. CDR1 ENHRY and CDR2 SYGVKD come from the germline V gene. The CDR3 here is CAISDSGAYTGELFF.

This clonotype is labeled medium-sized based on frequency. V and J are TRBV20-1 and TRBJ2-1; the TCRdb call, TRBD2, lacks DNA for checking. Germline V gene sequence: CDR1 DFQATT, CDR2 SNEGSKA (reference sequence). The CDR3 runs 16 residues. The CDR3: CSARPLADSSYNEQFF.

Considering frequency, this clonotype is medium-sized (0.01 to 0.1%). The genes are TRBV10-3 and TRBJ2-1; TCRdb proposes TRBD1, but this gene call is untestable without DNA. CDR1 is ENHRY, CDR2 SYGVKD, per germline. The CDR3 sequence is 13 residues long. The CDR3 region is CAISESLGGPQFF.

Measured by frequency, this clonotype is medium-sized. The chain recombines TRBV28 with TRBJ2-3; checking the TCRdb D call of TRBD1 is not possible without DNA. The length of the CDR3 is 15 residues. CDR1 and CDR2 from the germline V gene are MDHEN and SYDVKM. CDR3 residues: CASSLSGRGSDTQYF.

This chain joins TRBV25-1 and TRBJ2-1; the TRBD2 assignment by TCRdb is unverifiable without DNA. The CDR3 covers 18 residues. Germline CDR1 and CDR2: MGHDK and SYGVNS. The CDR3 spells CASSDVSGLALIWDEQFF.

The CDR3 region is CSAWAPEGPNEQFF. This rearrangement joins TRBV20-1 to TRBJ2-1; with no DNA, the TCRdb D assignment of TRBD1 cannot be verified. The CDR3 runs to 14 residues. Germline V gene lookup returns CDR1 DFQATT and CDR2 SNEGSKA (reference sequence).

The V call is TRBV4-3, the J call TRBJ1-1. Per germline, CDR1 LGHNA and CDR2 YSLEER. CDR3 length: 13 residues. The CDR3 loop reads CASSQGRNTEAFF.

This clonotype is deemed medium-sized (0.01 to 0.1%) by its frequency. This rearrangement joins TRBV3-1 to TRBJ2-1; the TCRdb D gene call, TRBD1, has no DNA to confirm it. The germline gives CDR1 LGHDT, CDR2 YNNKEL (reference sequence). The CDR3 has 15 residues. CDR3 protein: CASSQRTGGLGEQFF.

Its frequency marks this clonotype as medium-sized. This chain joins TRBV3-1 and TRBJ2-5; the TCRdb call, TRBD2, lacks DNA for checking. The CDR3 has 16 residues. The germline V gene encodes CDR1 LGHDT and CDR2 YNNKEL (reference sequence). The CDR3 region is CASSQNSGGPQETQYF.